This T cell receptor (beta chain) was sequenced for a study of control samples from healthy donors and cancer patients. Assay used: immunoSEQ multiplex PCR; TCRdb lists only in-frame clones, some missing. This repertoire shows some 54,000 clones, 95% to 97% found once; its top ten account for around 1.9%. The source material was blood. The sequence was collected from a woman in her twenties or thirties in good health.

The CDR3 protein is CASSPGTDYEQYF. As DNA, the CDR3 is TGTGCCAGCAGCCCCGGGACAGACTACGAGCAGTACTTC. The V and J genes are TRBV11-3 and TRBJ2-7; 7 bases line up with TRBD1. CDR1 and CDR2 (germline): SGHNT, YENEEA. This CDR3 spans 13 amino acids. V was clipped by 5 bases and J by 3 bases; unmatched bases: 4.